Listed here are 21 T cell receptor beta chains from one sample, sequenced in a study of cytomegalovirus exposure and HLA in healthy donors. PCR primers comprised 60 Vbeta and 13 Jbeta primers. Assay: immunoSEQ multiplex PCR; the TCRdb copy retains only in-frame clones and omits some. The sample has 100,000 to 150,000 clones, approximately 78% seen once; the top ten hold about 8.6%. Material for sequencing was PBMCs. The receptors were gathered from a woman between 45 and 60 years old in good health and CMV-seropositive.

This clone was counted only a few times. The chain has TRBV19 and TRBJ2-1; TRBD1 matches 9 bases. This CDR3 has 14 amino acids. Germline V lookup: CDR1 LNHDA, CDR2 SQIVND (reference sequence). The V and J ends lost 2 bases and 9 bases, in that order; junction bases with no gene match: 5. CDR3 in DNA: TGTGCCAGTAGTATAAACAGGGGGCGCAGTGAGCAGTTCTTC. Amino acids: CASSINRGRSEQFF.

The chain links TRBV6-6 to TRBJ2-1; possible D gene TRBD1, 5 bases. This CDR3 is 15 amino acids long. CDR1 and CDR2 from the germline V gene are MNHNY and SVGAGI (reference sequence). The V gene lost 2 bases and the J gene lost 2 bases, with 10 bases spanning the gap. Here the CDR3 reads CASSYRQIPYNEQFF. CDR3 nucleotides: TGTGCCAGCAGTTACCGACAGATTCCCTACAATGAGCAGTTCTTC.

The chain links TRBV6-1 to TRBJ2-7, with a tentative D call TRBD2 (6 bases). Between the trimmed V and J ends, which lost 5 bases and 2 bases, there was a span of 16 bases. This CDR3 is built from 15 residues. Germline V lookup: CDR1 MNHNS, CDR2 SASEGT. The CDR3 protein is CASSLSTGGAYEQYF. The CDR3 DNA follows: TGTGCCAGCAGTTTATCGACCGGAGGGGCCTACGAGCAGTACTTC.

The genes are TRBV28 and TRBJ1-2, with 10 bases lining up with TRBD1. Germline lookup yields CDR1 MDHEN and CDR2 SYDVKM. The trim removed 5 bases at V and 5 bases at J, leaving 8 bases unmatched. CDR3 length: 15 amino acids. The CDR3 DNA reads TGTGCCAGCAGTACGCGGACAGGGGGTGGTTATGGCTACACCTTC. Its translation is CASSTRTGGGYGYTF.

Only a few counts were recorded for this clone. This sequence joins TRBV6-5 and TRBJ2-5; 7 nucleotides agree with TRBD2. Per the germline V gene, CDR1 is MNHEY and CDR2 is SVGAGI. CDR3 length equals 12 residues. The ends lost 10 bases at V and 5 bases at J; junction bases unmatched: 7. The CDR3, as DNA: TGTGCCACCCGTCTCGGGGGGGAGACCCAGTACTTC. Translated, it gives CATRLGGETQYF.

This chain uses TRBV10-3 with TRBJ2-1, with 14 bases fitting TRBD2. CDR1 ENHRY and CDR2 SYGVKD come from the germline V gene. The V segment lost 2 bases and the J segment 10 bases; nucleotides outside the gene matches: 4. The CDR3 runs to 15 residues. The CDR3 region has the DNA TGTGCCATCAGTGAGGGGACTAGCGGGAGCCTGGAGCAGTTCTTC. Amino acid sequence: CAISEGTSGSLEQFF.

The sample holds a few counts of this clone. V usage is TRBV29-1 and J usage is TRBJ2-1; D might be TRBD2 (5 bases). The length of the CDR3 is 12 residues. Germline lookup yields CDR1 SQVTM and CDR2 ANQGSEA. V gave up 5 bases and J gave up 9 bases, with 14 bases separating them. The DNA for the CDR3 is TGCAGCGTTCAGCACGACGGACTTGAGCAGTTCTTC. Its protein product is CSVQHDGLEQFF.

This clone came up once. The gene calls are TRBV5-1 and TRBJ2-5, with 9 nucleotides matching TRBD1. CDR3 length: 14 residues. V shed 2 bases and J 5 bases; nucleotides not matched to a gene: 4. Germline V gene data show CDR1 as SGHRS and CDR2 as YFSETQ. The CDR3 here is CASSFGTGRETQYF. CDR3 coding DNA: TGCGCCAGCAGCTTCGGGACAGGGCGGGAGACCCAGTACTTC.

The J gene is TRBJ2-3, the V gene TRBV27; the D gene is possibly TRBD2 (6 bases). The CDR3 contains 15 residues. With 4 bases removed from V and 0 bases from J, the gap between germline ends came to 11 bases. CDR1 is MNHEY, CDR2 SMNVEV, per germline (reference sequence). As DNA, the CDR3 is TGTGCCAGCAGTTCGGGGGTCACTAGCACAGATACGCAGTATTTT. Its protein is CASSSGVTSTDTQYF.

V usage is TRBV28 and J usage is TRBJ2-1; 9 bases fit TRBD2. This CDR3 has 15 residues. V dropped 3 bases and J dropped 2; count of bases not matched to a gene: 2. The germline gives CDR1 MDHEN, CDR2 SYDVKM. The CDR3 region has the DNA TGTGCCAGCAGTTTCCGACTAGCGGCCTACAATGAGCAGTTCTTC. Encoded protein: CASSFRLAAYNEQFF. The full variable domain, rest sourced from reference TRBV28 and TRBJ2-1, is DVKVTQSSRYLVKRTGEKVFLECVQDMDHENMFWYRQDPGLGLRLIYFSYDVKMKEKGDIPEGYSVSREKKERFSLILESASTNQTSMYLCASSFRLAAYNEQFFGPGTRLTVL.

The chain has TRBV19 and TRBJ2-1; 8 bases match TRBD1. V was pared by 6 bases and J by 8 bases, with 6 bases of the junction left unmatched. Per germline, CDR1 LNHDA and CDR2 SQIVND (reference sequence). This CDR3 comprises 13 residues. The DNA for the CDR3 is TGTGCCAGTAGGGACAGGGAGATTGATGAGCAGTTCTTC. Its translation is CASRDREIDEQFF.

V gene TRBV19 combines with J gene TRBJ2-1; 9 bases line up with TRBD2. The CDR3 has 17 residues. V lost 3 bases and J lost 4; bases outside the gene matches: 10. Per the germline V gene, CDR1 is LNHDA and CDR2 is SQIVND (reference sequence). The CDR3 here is CASSIGGRTSAYNEQFF. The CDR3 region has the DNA TGTGCCAGTAGTATCGGTGGCCGGACTAGCGCGTACAATGAGCAGTTCTTC.

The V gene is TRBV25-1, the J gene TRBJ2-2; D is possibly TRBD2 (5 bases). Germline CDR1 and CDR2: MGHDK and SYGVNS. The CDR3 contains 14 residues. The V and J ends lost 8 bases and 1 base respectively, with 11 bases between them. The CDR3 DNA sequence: TGTGCCAGCGCCGGACTCTTGAACACCGGGGAGCTGTTTTTT. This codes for CASAGLLNTGELFF.

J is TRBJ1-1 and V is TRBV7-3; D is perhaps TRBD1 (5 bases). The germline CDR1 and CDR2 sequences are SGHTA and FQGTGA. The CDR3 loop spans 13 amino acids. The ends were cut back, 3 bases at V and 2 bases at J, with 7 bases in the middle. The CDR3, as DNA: TGTGCCAGCAGCTTGACAGCTAACACTGAAGCTTTCTTT. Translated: CASSLTANTEAFF.

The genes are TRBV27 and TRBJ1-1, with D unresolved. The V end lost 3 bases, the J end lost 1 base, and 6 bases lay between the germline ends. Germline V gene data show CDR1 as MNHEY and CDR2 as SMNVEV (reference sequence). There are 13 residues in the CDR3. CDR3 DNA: TGTGCCAGCAGTTTGTCCAGGAACACTGAAGCTTTCTTT. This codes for CASSLSRNTEAFF.

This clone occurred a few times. DNA for the CDR3: TGTGCCAGCAGCCAAGTAGGGGGCAGTAAAAACTCCTACGAGCAGTACTTC. It is translated as CASSQVGGSKNSYEQYF. The chain recombines TRBV14 with TRBJ2-7; 7 bases are a match to TRBD1. The CDR3 length is 17 residues. V gave up 1 base and J gave up 0 bases; unmatched junction bases: 9. Per germline, CDR1 SGHDN and CDR2 FVKESK.

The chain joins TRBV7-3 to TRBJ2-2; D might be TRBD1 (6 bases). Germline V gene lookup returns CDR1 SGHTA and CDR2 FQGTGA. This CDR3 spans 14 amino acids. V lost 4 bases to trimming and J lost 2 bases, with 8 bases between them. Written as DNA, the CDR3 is TGTGCCAGCAGCTCGGGACAAAACACCGGGGAGCTGTTTTTT. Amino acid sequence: CASSSGQNTGELFF.

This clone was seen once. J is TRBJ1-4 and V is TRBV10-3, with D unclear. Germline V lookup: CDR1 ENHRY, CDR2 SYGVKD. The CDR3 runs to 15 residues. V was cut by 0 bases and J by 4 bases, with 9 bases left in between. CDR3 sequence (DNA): TGTGCCATCAGTGAGTCCCTCGGCGGTAATGAAAAACTGTTTTTT. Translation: CAISESLGGNEKLFF.

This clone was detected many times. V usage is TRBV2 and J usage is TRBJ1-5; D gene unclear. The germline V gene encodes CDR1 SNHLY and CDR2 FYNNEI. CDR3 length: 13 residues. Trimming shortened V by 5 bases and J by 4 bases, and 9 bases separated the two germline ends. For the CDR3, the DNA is TGTGCCAGCAGTAAGTGGGCGAATCAGCCCCAGCATTTT. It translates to CASSKWANQPQHF.

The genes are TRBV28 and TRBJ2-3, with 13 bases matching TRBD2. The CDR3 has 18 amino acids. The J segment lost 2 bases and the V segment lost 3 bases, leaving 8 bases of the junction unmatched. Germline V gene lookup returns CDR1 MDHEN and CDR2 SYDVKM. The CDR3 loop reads CASSFYLLAGGLTDTQYF. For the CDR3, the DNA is TGTGCCAGCAGTTTTTACTTACTAGCGGGAGGGCTCACAGATACGCAGTATTTT.

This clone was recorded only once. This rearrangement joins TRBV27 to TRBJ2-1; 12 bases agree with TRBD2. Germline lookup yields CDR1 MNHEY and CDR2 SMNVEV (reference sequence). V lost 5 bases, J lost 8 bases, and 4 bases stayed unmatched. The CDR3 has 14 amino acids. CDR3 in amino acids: CASSPSGRVDEQFF. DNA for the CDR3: TGTGCCAGCAGTCCTAGCGGGAGGGTCGATGAGCAGTTCTTC.